In its sample, the clone carrying this T cell receptor beta chain was seen a few times. This sample is drawn from a study of patients and donors after allogeneic stem cell transplantation. TCRdb recomputed calls from the RT-PCR reads with MiXCR, one row per CDR3 protein. The table includes about 960,000 distinct CDR3 sequences, roughly 17% detected once. The material sequenced was blood, either unsorted or a sorted T cell fraction (not recorded which). The TCR sequence derives from a human donor who was either an allogeneic HSCT recipient or a stem cell or donor lymphocyte infusion donor (not recorded which). It is not recorded whose cells these are; they may come from a transplant donor.

The DNA for the CDR3 is TGTGCCAGCAGTTACCCAAGCGGGGTGAGCGAGCAGTACTTC. Translating it yields CASSYPSGVSEQYF. The chain joins TRBV6-5 to TRBJ2-7, with 7 bases fitting TRBD2. The ends lost 2 bases at V and 6 bases at J; junction bases unmatched: 7. Germline V gene data show CDR1 as MNHEY and CDR2 as SVGAGI. The CDR3 sequence is 14 residues long.